These 27 T cell receptor beta chains originate from one sample sequenced in a study of graft-versus-host responses after intestinal transplantation. Generated by immunoSEQ multiplex PCR, the TCRdb table keeps only in-frame clones and is missing some. There are about 92,000 clones in the sample; 85% to 95% occur only once, and approximately 5.5% lies in the top ten. The antigens for these receptors are not known. This sample comprised unstimulated CD8+ T cells sorted from spleen or lymph node cells, obtained before intestinal transplant. These receptors originate from a human donor who received an intestinal transplant.

The J gene is TRBJ2-1, the V gene TRBV27; D assignment may be TRBD1 or TRBD2 (5 bases each). CDR1 and CDR2 from the germline V gene are MNHEY and SMNVEV (reference sequence). The V end lost 5 bases, the J end lost 8 bases, and 19 bases lay between the germline ends. CDR3 length: 15 residues. CDR3 nucleotide sequence: TGTGCCAGCAGTCGTTTCACGGGGACCAGGGATGAGCAGTTCTTC. Its protein is CASSRFTGTRDEQFF.

This clone was observed a few times. The gene calls are TRBV6-5 and TRBJ2-1, with D possibly being TRBD1 or TRBD2 (5 bases each). The CDR3 has 13 amino acids. Trimming took off 3 bases at V and 10 bases at J, with 13 bases between the two ends. The germline CDR1 and CDR2 sequences are MNHEY and SVGAGI. DNA of the CDR3: TGTGCCAGCAGTTATGACGGGACGGGGGAGCAGTTCTTC. Protein product: CASSYDGTGEQFF.

The chain combines TRBV6-1 with TRBJ1-2; D ambiguous. The CDR3 is made up of 12 amino acids. Germline loops: CDR1 MNHNS, CDR2 SASEGT. V was trimmed by 7 bases and J by 1 base, leaving 7 bases between them. This CDR3 reads CASIADNYGYTF. Here the CDR3 DNA reads TGTGCCAGCATTGCAGATAACTATGGCTACACCTTC.

The genes are TRBV10-3 and TRBJ1-2, with D possibly TRBD1 on 6 matching bases. Germline V lookup: CDR1 ENHRY, CDR2 SYGVKD. V lost 2 bases and J 4 bases, leaving 14 bases between the germline ends. The CDR3 has 15 amino acids. The CDR3 sequence: CAISEQGTDIYGYTF. DNA of the CDR3: TGTGCCATCAGTGAGCAGGGGACGGATATCTATGGCTACACCTTC.

The chain couples TRBV5-6 to TRBJ2-7, with D possibly TRBD1 on 5 matching bases. Germline assignment: CDR1 SGHDT and CDR2 YYEEEE. This CDR3 spans 14 amino acids. Trimming shortened V by 5 bases and J by 4 bases, and 16 bases separated the two germline ends. CDR3 sequence: CASSSLWTPYEQYF. As DNA, the CDR3 is TGTGCCAGCAGTTCTCTTTGGACACCTTACGAGCAGTACTTC.

The chain employs TRBV12-5 and TRBJ1-5, with TRBD1 identical over 11 bases. The CDR3 is 18 amino acids. J lost 0 bases, V lost 2 bases, and 6 bases had no gene match. CDR1 LGHNT and CDR2 FRNRAP come from the germline V gene. CDR3 loop: CASGLWDRGSNSNQPQHF. The DNA for the CDR3 is TGTGCTAGTGGTTTGTGGGACAGGGGGTCCAATAGCAATCAGCCCCAGCATTTT.

This clone was counted only a few times. The genes are TRBV6-1 and TRBJ1-4; D might be TRBD1 (5 bases). V dropped 6 bases and J dropped 0 bases, with 8 bases sitting between them. Germline V gene data show CDR1 as MNHNS and CDR2 as SASEGT. CDR3 length equals 14 residues. The CDR3 DNA sequence: TGTGCCAGCAGCCCGGGGGCAACTAATGAAAAACTGTTTTTT. This encodes CASSPGATNEKLFF.

V gene TRBV6-5 combines with J gene TRBJ2-3; 12 bases are shared with TRBD2. J gave up 3 bases and V 2 bases, and 0 bases lay outside the gene matches. The CDR3 covers 15 residues. Germline V gene sequence: CDR1 MNHEY, CDR2 SVGAGI. The CDR3 is CASSYLAGGTDTQYF. The CDR3 DNA follows: TGTGCCAGCAGTTACCTAGCGGGGGGGACAGATACGCAGTATTTT.

The chain carries TRBV7-9 and TRBJ2-5; the D is unclear. The V and J ends lost 1 base and 5 bases respectively, with 11 bases between them. Germline values: CDR1 SEHNR, CDR2 FQNEAQ (reference sequence). CDR3 size: 14 residues. The chain's CDR3 is CASSLEGLAETQYF. CDR3 coding DNA: TGTGCCAGCAGCTTAGAGGGCCTGGCGGAGACCCAGTACTTC.

This clone was seen only a few times. The V call is TRBV29-1, the J call TRBJ2-7, with D perhaps being TRBD1 or TRBD2 (6 bases each). Germline values: CDR1 SQVTM, CDR2 ANQGSEA. V lost 7 bases and J lost 2, with 15 bases in between. The CDR3 is made up of 13 amino acids. The CDR3 DNA follows: TGCAGCGCCGGGGGCGGCTCGACCTACGAGCAGTACTTC. Its translation: CSAGGGSTYEQYF.

The chain couples TRBV7-9 to TRBJ1-1; TRBD1 agrees at 9 bases. Germline V lookup: CDR1 SEHNR, CDR2 FQNEAQ (reference sequence). Trimming removed 5 bases from V and 3 bases from J; junction bases left unmatched: 7. The length of the CDR3 is 15 residues. The CDR3 loop is CASSPFTGGHTEAFF. Here the CDR3 DNA reads TGTGCCAGCAGCCCCTTTACAGGGGGCCACACTGAAGCTTTCTTT.

V and J are TRBV6-1 and TRBJ2-7, with 7 bases aligning to TRBD1. The CDR3 has 14 amino acids. In germline, CDR1 is MNHNS, CDR2 SASEGT. With V trimmed by 6 bases and J by 2 bases, 7 bases remained unmatched. The chain's CDR3 is CASRGRQGPYEQYF. The CDR3 DNA follows: TGTGCCAGCAGGGGCCGACAGGGACCCTACGAGCAGTACTTC.

The chain joins TRBV13 to TRBJ1-2, with D maybe TRBD1 (5 bases). CDR1 is PRHDT, CDR2 FYEKMQ, per germline (reference sequence). The V and J ends lost 0 bases and 1 base respectively, with 12 bases between them. This CDR3 comprises 16 residues. CDR3 in amino acids: CASSLGLTEINYGYTF. DNA for the CDR3: TGTGCCAGCAGCTTAGGTTTGACAGAGATTAACTATGGCTACACCTTC.

This chain uses TRBV7-2 with TRBJ2-5; D remains ambiguous. The CDR3 length is 11 residues. The germline CDR1 and CDR2 sequences are SGHTA and FQGNSA. The V end lost 3 bases, the J end lost 6 bases, and 5 bases lay between the germline ends. In DNA, the CDR3 is TGTGCCAGCAGCTTTAGCCAGACCCAGTACTTC. This codes for CASSFSQTQYF. The complete variable domain, with remaining parts taken from reference TRBV7-2 and TRBJ2-5, reads GAGVSQSPSNKVTEKGKDVELRCDPISGHTALYWYRQSLGQGLEFLIYFQGNSAPDKSGLPSDRFSAERTGGSVSTLTIQRTQQEDSAVYLCASSFSQTQYFGPGTRLLVL.

The V call is TRBV6-5, the J call TRBJ2-1; no firm D call. The CDR3 extends over 14 amino acids. Germline values: CDR1 MNHEY, CDR2 SVGAGI. V was trimmed by 7 bases and J by 0 bases, leaving 10 bases between them. This CDR3 reads CASTRTRSYNEQFF. The CDR3 coding sequence is TGTGCCAGCACCCGCACCCGCTCCTACAATGAGCAGTTCTTC.

V and J are TRBV28 and TRBJ2-3, with D unresolved. The CDR3 has 12 residues. Germline V gene lookup returns CDR1 MDHEN and CDR2 SYDVKM. Trimming left V 5 bases short and J 7 bases short, with 10 bases between. CDR3 in amino acids: CASSPSVNTQYF. The CDR3 DNA is TGTGCCAGCAGTCCAAGTGTCAATACGCAGTATTTT.

The gene calls are TRBV9 and TRBJ2-3; TRBD1 matches 8 bases. The CDR3 consists of 18 residues. Germline CDR1 reads SGDLS; CDR2 reads YYNGEE. With 3 bases clipped from V and 1 base from J, the junction kept 13 bases outside the gene matches. CDR3 protein: CASSASHRGIRRTDTQYF. In DNA form, the CDR3 reads TGTGCCAGCAGCGCCTCACACAGGGGGATCAGGCGCACAGATACGCAGTATTTT.

The chain employs TRBV6-1 and TRBJ1-6; TRBD1 aligns across 7 bases. The CDR3 contains 17 residues. Germline assignment: CDR1 MNHNS and CDR2 SASEGT. V was pared by 4 bases and J by 9 bases, with 15 bases of the junction left unmatched. DNA for the CDR3: TGTGCCAGCAGTGGGACAGGCGGACTGGATGGCGGTTCACCCCTCCACTTT. Protein product: CASSGTGGLDGGSPLHF.

V and J are TRBV6-5 and TRBJ1-5; D call uncertain. Germline-derived CDR1 and CDR2 are MNHEY and SVGAGI. V lost 7 bases and J lost 2, with 15 bases in between. The CDR3 is 15 residues long. The CDR3 sequence: CASTPYADGNQPQHF. The CDR3 DNA reads as TGTGCCAGCACTCCCTACGCGGATGGCAATCAGCCCCAGCATTTT.

The V and J genes are TRBV4-1 and TRBJ2-7; 7 bases map to TRBD1. The CDR3 totals 11 residues. Germline V gene data show CDR1 as MGHRA and CDR2 as YSYEKL. Trimming cost V 8 bases and J 5 bases; bases outside gene matches: 3. DNA for the CDR3: TGCGCCAGCTCAGGGGGTAACGAGCAGTACTTC. Protein product: CASSGGNEQYF.

This rearrangement joins TRBV6-1 to TRBJ2-1; possibly TRBD2 for D (6 bases). CDR1 MNHNS and CDR2 SASEGT come from the germline V gene. Trimming removed 1 base at V and 10 bases at J, with 14 bases between. The CDR3 totals 14 residues. This CDR3 reads CASSEEVAVLEQFF. Written as DNA, the CDR3 is TGTGCCAGCAGTGAAGAGGTAGCGGTATTAGAGCAGTTCTTC.

Only one count was recorded for this clone. CDR3 region: CAWSMGSTTEAFF. CDR3 coding DNA: TGTGCCTGGAGTATGGGATCGACCACTGAAGCTTTCTTT. V usage is TRBV30 and J usage is TRBJ1-1; D is ambiguous. Trimming removed 2 bases at V and 4 bases at J, with 11 bases between. CDR3 length equals 13 residues. Germline V gene sequence: CDR1 GTSNPN, CDR2 SVGIG (reference sequence).

For the CDR3, the DNA is TGTGCCAGCAGCGCTCGGGAGTTTATGAGAAATGAGCAGTTCTTC. It translates to CASSAREFMRNEQFF. This sequence joins TRBV11-2 and TRBJ2-1; D is perhaps TRBD2 (6 bases). The CDR3 covers 15 residues. Germline CDR1 SGHAT, CDR2 FQNNGV. V lost 5 bases, J lost 7 bases, and 18 bases lay in between. Complete variable domain (other parts from reference TRBV11-2 and TRBJ2-1): EAGVAQSPRYKIIEKRQSVAFWCNPISGHATLYWYQQILGQGPKLLIQFQNNGVVDDSQLPKDRFSAERLKGVDSTLKIQPAKLEDSAVYLCASSAREFMRNEQFFGPGTRLTVL.

V is TRBV10-3 and J is TRBJ1-4; the D gene is possibly TRBD1 (5 bases). There are 15 residues in the CDR3. V lost 5 bases and J lost 5, with 15 bases in between. Germline V gene lookup returns CDR1 ENHRY and CDR2 SYGVKD. DNA for the CDR3: TGTGCCATCAGTCCCGGGACCGCAGAAAATGAAAAACTGTTTTTT. Its translation: CAISPGTAENEKLFF.

In this sample, this clone turned up once. The V gene is TRBV4-1, the J gene TRBJ2-1; 8 bases are a match to TRBD1. V lost 1 base, J lost 5 bases, and 7 bases stayed unmatched. The CDR3 has 16 amino acids. Germline V lookup: CDR1 MGHRA, CDR2 YSYEKL. CDR3 bases: TGCGCCAGCAGCCAAGTCCCCTGGACAGGGAACAATGAGCAGTTCTTC. Translation: CASSQVPWTGNNEQFF.

Worth noting for this clone: At one end the junction does not follow the germline gene, possibly because of a read error. V is TRBV9 and J is TRBJ2-5, with D possibly being TRBD2 (6 bases). Germline values: CDR1 SGDLS, CDR2 YYNGEE. This CDR3 is 13 amino acids long. The CDR3 coding sequence is TGTGCCTGCAGCGTAGGAGGGCAAGAGACCCAGTACTTC. Protein product: CACSVGGQETQYF. Full variable domain (missing parts from reference TRBV9 and TRBJ2-5): DSGVTQTPKHLITATGQRVTLRCSPRSGDLSVYWYQQSLDQGLQFLIQYYNGEERAKGNILERFSAQQFPDLHSELNLSSLELGDSALYFCACSVGGQETQYFGPGTRLLVL.

This clone has a single count. The chain links TRBV7-6 to TRBJ2-7; 10 bases fit TRBD2. Per germline, CDR1 SGHVS and CDR2 FNYEAQ. V lost 1 base and J lost 3; bases outside the gene matches: 3. The CDR3 totals 15 residues. The CDR3 bases are TGTGCCAGCAGCTTAGAGGCTAGCGGGAGCTACGAGCAGTACTTC. It is translated as CASSLEASGSYEQYF. Full variable domain (outside the CDR3, taken from reference TRBV7-6 and TRBJ2-7): GAGVSQSPRYKVTKRGQDVALRCDPISGHVSLYWYRQALGQGPEFLTYFNYEAQQDKSGLPNDRFSAERPEGSISTLTIQRTEQRDSAMYRCASSLEASGSYEQYFGPGTRLTVT.